This T cell receptor (beta chain) was sequenced in a study of blood T cell repertoires in COVID-19. Study-wide context: There were acute and convalescent COVID-19 samples, and they came from the United States, Italy and Spain. PBMCs, B-cell-depleted T cells, or T cells provided the cDNA or gDNA that made up the material.

Per the authors' pipeline: For nucleated cells, counts were estimated from reference gene primer amplification. Generated by immunoSEQ multiplex PCR, the TCRdb table keeps only in-frame clones and is missing some. Clone size and the V and J calls come from that table; the DNA yielded D and trimming. The profile shows 150,000 to 200,000 clones, roughly 79% of them singletons. The V gene end was trimmed by 3 bases and the J gene end by 4 bases; junction bases not matched to a gene: 4. CDR1 SGHAT and CDR2 FQNNGV come from the germline V gene. This CDR3 is built from 16 residues. The receptor was isolated from a woman older than 75 with acute or convalescent COVID-19. The gene calls are TRBV11-2 and TRBJ2-5; 14 bases map to TRBD2. The sample was peripheral blood. CDR3 bases: TGTGCCAGCAGCTTGGGACTAGCGGGAGTCACAGAGACCCAGTACTTC. Amino acid sequence: CASSLGLAGVTETQYF.